The 15 T cell receptor beta chains reported below all come from one sample, sequenced in a study of T cells in Graves' hyperthyroidism and ophthalmopathy. Researchers took RNA transcripts and amplified the TCR beta CDR3 regions from them. Primed by the HTBI set, a first-round RT-PCR was run on the TCR CDR3. TCRdb independently ran MiXCR on the multiplex PCR reads; one entry per CDR3 protein. The sample holds about 560,000 distinct CDR3 sequences; approximately 44% are singletons and the top ten take 8.2%. Specimen: peripheral blood or thyroid tissue (not recorded which). Receptors originate from a woman aged 18-35 years with Graves' hyperthyroidism.

The rearrangement joins TRBV14 to TRBJ2-7, with TRBD2 identical over 7 bases. The V gene's germline CDR1 is SGHDN and CDR2 FVKESK. J lost 5 bases, V lost 0 bases, and 7 bases had no gene match. This CDR3 contains 15 residues. Written as DNA, the CDR3 is TGTGCCAGCAGCCAAGATCCCGGGAGGAGAAACGAGCAGTACTTC. This codes for CASSQDPGRRNEQYF.

This clonotype has at least ten counts. V is TRBV29-1 and J is TRBJ2-7; D may match TRBD1 or TRBD2 (5 bases each). The germline V gene has CDR1 SQVTM and CDR2 ANQGSEA. This CDR3 is 12 amino acids long. The ends were cut back, 5 bases at V and 9 bases at J, with 17 bases in the middle. CDR3 sequence reads: CSVSGQGPGQYF. CDR3 sequence (DNA): TGCAGCGTTTCGGGGCAAGGGCCGGGGCAGTACTTC.

This clonotype has a single count. Mismatch with germline at one junction end may stem from a read error. The chain is built from TRBV10-3 and TRBJ1-3; D uncertain. There are 10 residues in the CDR3. Germline V CDR1 and CDR2: ENHRY, SYGVKD. The CDR3 reads CATTGNTIYF. The CDR3 DNA reads as TGTGCCACCACTGGGAACACCATATATTTT.

The gene calls are TRBV29-1 and TRBJ1-3, with D tentatively TRBD1 (5 bases). CDR3 length: 13 amino acids. The V end lost 8 bases, the J end lost 2 bases, and 13 bases lay between the germline ends. Germline values: CDR1 SQVTM, CDR2 ANQGSEA. The CDR3 region is CSLVSGPGNTIYF. The CDR3 coding sequence is TGCAGCTTAGTGTCGGGACCTGGAAACACCATATATTTT.

Notes on this clonotype: At one end the junction does not follow the germline gene, possibly because of a read error. V gene TRBV6-9 combines with J gene TRBJ2-5; no firm D call. Germline V gene sequence: CDR1 MNHGY, CDR2 SVAAGI. This CDR3 contains 11 residues. CDR3 sequence: CASSQDRRLDF. The CDR3 DNA sequence: TGTGCCAGCAGCCAAGATCGGCGCCTGGACTTC.

V and J are TRBV14 and TRBJ1-6; 7 bases are shared with TRBD1. V shed 3 bases and J 5 bases; nucleotides not matched to a gene: 13. The CDR3 extends over 18 amino acids. In germline, CDR1 is SGHDN, CDR2 FVKESK. The CDR3 DNA sequence: TGTGCCAGCAGCCAGGAGTTGGCTGGACAGGAGCATAATTCACCCCTCCACTTT. Translating gives CASSQELAGQEHNSPLHF.

Concerning this clonotype itself: A much larger clone differs by one base, so this may be a read error. The chain employs TRBV15 and TRBJ2-7; D may match TRBD1 or TRBD2 (7 bases each). Looked up from germline, CDR1 is LNHNV and CDR2 is YYDKDF (reference sequence). This CDR3 has 12 amino acids. V was cut by 3 bases and J by 6 bases, with 9 bases left in between. Written as DNA, the CDR3 is TGTGCCACCAGCAGCAGGGGGGGCGAGCAGTACTTC. Translation gives CATSSRGGEQYF.

This clonotype was recorded at least ten times. The chain couples TRBV20-1 to TRBJ2-5; D remains unclear. The CDR3 runs 14 residues. Per germline, CDR1 DFQATT and CDR2 SNEGSKA (reference sequence). Trimming pared 0 bases from V and 5 bases from J, leaving 13 bases between. The CDR3 DNA is TGCAGTGCTAGAGATAGGGCCTACTGGGAGACCCAGTACTTC. The encoded protein is CSARDRAYWETQYF.

This sequence joins TRBV7-3 and TRBJ1-5, with a weak D call TRBD1 (6 bases). The germline gives CDR1 SGHTA, CDR2 FQGTGA. With 5 bases removed from V and 4 bases from J, the gap between germline ends came to 18 bases. The CDR3 extends over 16 amino acids. CDR3 in amino acids: CASSTPGGRRNQPQHF. CDR3 sequence (DNA): TGTGCCAGCAGCACCCCCGGGGGCAGGAGGAATCAGCCCCAGCATTTT.

The sample holds one count of this clonotype. This may stem from a read error, because a much larger clone lies one nucleotide away. The rearrangement uses TRBV25-1 and TRBJ2-7, with D unclear. The CDR3 extends over 13 amino acids. Germline-derived CDR1 and CDR2 are MGHDK and SYGVNS. CDR3 nucleotides: TGTGCCAGTAGTCCCCGGACGGTTTACGTGCAGTACTTC. Its translation is CASSPRTVYVQYF.

The chain employs TRBV7-8 and TRBJ1-1; weak D call: TRBD1 (6 bases). V lost 8 bases and J 0 bases, leaving 13 bases between the germline ends. Germline CDR1 and CDR2: SGHVS and FQNEAQ. This CDR3 has 14 residues. The CDR3 DNA reads as TGTGCCAGCGGGGGCGTTTACCTGAACACTGAAGCTTTCTTT. Translated, it gives CASGGVYLNTEAFF.

This clonotype has a count of ten or more. CDR3 in amino acids: CASSSQTNTEAFF. The DNA of the CDR3 is TGTGCCAGCAGCTCCCAGACCAACACTGAAGCTTTCTTT. The V call is TRBV7-2, the J call TRBJ1-1, with unresolved D. The CDR3 runs 13 residues. CDR1 and CDR2 (germline): SGHTA, FQGNSA. The ends were cut back, 4 bases at V and 2 bases at J, with 8 bases in the middle.

There are many counts of this clonotype. The V and J genes are TRBV29-1 and TRBJ1-4; the D gene is possibly TRBD1 (5 bases). The ends were cut back, 6 bases at V and 5 bases at J, with 16 bases in the middle. The CDR3 spans 14 residues. Germline V gene data show CDR1 as SQVTM and CDR2 as ANQGSEA. DNA for the CDR3: TGCAGCGTGGGGGGGAGGACAAGCAATGAAAAACTGTTTTTT. Its protein product is CSVGGRTSNEKLFF.

Concerning this clonotype itself: A much larger clone differs by one base, so this may be a read error. V usage is TRBV7-2 and J usage is TRBJ1-1; D remains unclear. Germline V CDR1 and CDR2: SGHTA, FQGNSA. Trimming cost V 6 bases and J 1 base, with 12 bases left between them. The CDR3 has 14 amino acids. The CDR3 DNA sequence: TGTGCCAGCAGTATCGACGGCACGAACACTGAAGCTTTCTTT. Translating gives CASSIDGTNTEAFF. Combining the CDR3 with reference TRBV7-2 and TRBJ1-1 gives the whole variable domain GAGVSQSPSNKVTEKGKDVELRCDPISGHTALYWYRQSLGQGLEFLIYFQGNSAPDKSGLPSDRFSAERTGGSVSTLTIQRTQQEDSAVYLCASSIDGTNTEAFFGQGTRLTVV.

The CDR3 is CSARDVFAPQETQYF. The CDR3 nucleotides are TGCAGTGCTAGAGATGTTTTCGCGCCCCAAGAGACCCAGTACTTC. The chain combines TRBV20-1 with TRBJ2-5; D remains unclear. The germline V and J ends were trimmed by 0 bases and 1 base, with 12 bases remaining between them. There are 15 residues in the CDR3. Germline CDR1 reads DFQATT; CDR2 reads SNEGSKA (reference sequence).